What follows are 28 T cell receptor beta chains derived from one specimen sequenced in a study of OX40 agonist ivuxolimab in advanced cancers. Only in-frame clones appear in the TCRdb table, and some are missing; sequencing was by immunoSEQ multiplex PCR. Here the sample spans almost 80,000 clones, about 83% being singletons. The specimen was CD4+ or CD8+ T cells sorted from blood, collected in a trial of the OX40 agonist ivuxolimab. The receptor source for this set is an adult with an advanced solid tumor such as melanoma, head and neck, liver or kidney cancer.

The rearrangement links TRBV28 to TRBJ2-2; maybe TRBD1 (6 bases). CDR3 size: 15 residues. CDR1 is MDHEN, CDR2 SYDVKM, per germline. The germline V and J ends were trimmed by 10 bases and 4 bases, with 19 bases remaining between them. CDR3 DNA sequence: TGTGCCACAAACTCCCCCGGACAGTCCACCGGGGAGCTGTTTTTT. Encoded protein: CATNSPGQSTGELFF.

The V and J genes are TRBV7-2 and TRBJ1-6; D ambiguous. Germline values: CDR1 SGHTA, CDR2 FQGNSA. Trimming stripped 5 bases from V and 10 bases from J, with 12 bases between. The CDR3 is 13 residues long. CDR3 nucleotide sequence: TGTGCCAGCAGCCTCCAGGCCCCGTCACCCCTCCACTTT. This codes for CASSLQAPSPLHF.

The chain has TRBV7-9 and TRBJ1-2; 9 nucleotides match TRBD1. Trimming at V came to 8 bases and at J to 6 bases, leaving 7 bases not matched to a gene. The CDR3 length is 13 residues. Germline values: CDR1 SEHNR, CDR2 FQNEAQ (reference sequence). The CDR3 DNA is TGTGCCAGCTACCCGGACAGGGGAGATGGCTACACCTTC. Protein sequence: CASYPDRGDGYTF. Looking up the rest from reference TRBV7-9 and TRBJ1-2 gives the full variable domain: DTGVSQNPRHKITKRGQNVTFRCDPISEHNRLYWYRQTLGQGPEFLTYFQNEAQLEKSRLLSDRFSAERPKGSFSTLEIQRTEQGDSAMYLCASYPDRGDGYTFGSGTRLTVV.

The V gene is TRBV15, the J gene TRBJ2-5; TRBD2 is a possible D gene (7 bases). Germline V lookup: CDR1 LNHNV, CDR2 YYDKDF (reference sequence). CDR3 length: 15 residues. V was clipped by 8 bases and J by 5 bases, with 21 bases between them. The CDR3: CATAPVGGRGETQYF. The CDR3 nucleotides are TGTGCCACCGCTCCTGTCGGGGGGCGAGGGGAGACCCAGTACTTC.

The V gene is TRBV5-8, the J gene TRBJ1-1, with no clear D. This CDR3 spans 11 amino acids. The V end lost 4 bases, the J end lost 6 bases, and 7 bases lay between the germline ends. Germline V gene sequence: CDR1 SGHTS, CDR2 YDEGEE. CDR3 in amino acids: CASSPYAEAFF. DNA of the CDR3: TGTGCCAGCAGCCCGTACGCTGAAGCTTTCTTT. The variable domain in full, completed from reference TRBV5-8 and TRBJ1-1, reads EAGVTQSPTHLIKTRGQQATLRCSPISGHTSVYWYQQALGLGLQFLLWYDEGEERNRGNFPPRFSGRQFPNYSSELNVNALELEDSALYLCASSPYAEAFFGQGTRLTVV.

The chain recombines TRBV5-6 with TRBJ2-1; D may be TRBD1 or TRBD2 (6 bases each). CDR1 SGHDT and CDR2 YYEEEE come from the germline V gene. This CDR3 spans 14 amino acids. V was pared by 6 bases and J by 4 bases, with 14 bases between. The CDR3 is CASTRLGGYNEQFF. The CDR3, as DNA: TGTGCCAGCACCCGGCTAGGGGGGTACAATGAGCAGTTCTTC.

This chain joins TRBV30 and TRBJ2-5; a possible D gene is TRBD2 (6 bases). With 3 bases removed from V and 5 bases from J, the gap between germline ends came to 16 bases. The CDR3 sequence is 14 residues long. CDR1 GTSNPN and CDR2 SVGIG come from the germline V gene (reference sequence). The CDR3 here is CAWRVSGARETQYF. In DNA form, the CDR3 reads TGTGCCTGGAGGGTTAGCGGTGCCCGCGAGACCCAGTACTTC.

V gene TRBV6-5 combines with J gene TRBJ2-1; D perhaps matches TRBD2 (6 bases). The CDR3 runs to 14 residues. Germline CDR1 reads MNHEY; CDR2 reads SVGAGI. The V end lost 5 bases, the J end lost 4 bases, and 12 bases lay between the germline ends. The DNA for the CDR3 is TGTGCCAGCAGTGCCACCGGGGGATACAATGAGCAGTTCTTC. This gives the protein CASSATGGYNEQFF.

The gene calls are TRBV6-6 and TRBJ1-1, with D perhaps matching TRBD1 (6 bases). The CDR3 extends over 14 amino acids. Germline-derived CDR1 and CDR2 are MNHNY and SVGAGI (reference sequence). V lost 8 bases and J 0 bases, leaving 13 bases between the germline ends. This CDR3 reads CASSGGWVNTEAFF. The CDR3 nucleotides are TGTGCCAGCTCCGGGGGCTGGGTGAACACTGAAGCTTTCTTT.

The chain is built from TRBV11-2 and TRBJ1-5, with D tentatively TRBD1 (5 bases). Trimming shortened V by 0 bases and J by 2 bases, and 8 bases separated the two germline ends. From germline, CDR1 is SGHAT and CDR2 FQNNGV. The CDR3 covers 15 residues. The CDR3 coding sequence is TGTGCCAGCAGCTTAGATACGGGGGGCAATCAGCCCCAGCATTTT. It is translated as CASSLDTGGNQPQHF.

This clone showed up just once. The chain employs TRBV30 and TRBJ1-2; D unresolved. The CDR3 runs 13 residues. Germline V gene data show CDR1 as GTSNPN and CDR2 as SVGIG (reference sequence). Trimming pared 2 bases from V and 4 bases from J, leaving 11 bases between. The chain's CDR3 is CAWSRKPSYGYTF. In DNA form, the CDR3 reads TGTGCCTGGAGTAGGAAACCGAGCTATGGCTACACCTTC. Full variable domain (rest looked up from reference TRBV30 and TRBJ1-2): SQTIHQWPATLVQPVGSPLSLECTVEGTSNPNLYWYRQAAGRGLQLLFYSVGIGQISSEVPQNLSASRPQDRQFILSSKKLLLSDSGFYLCAWSRKPSYGYTFGSGTRLTVV.

CDR3 nucleotide sequence: TGTGCCAGCAGTTACAGGGGGAGCTCCTACAATGAGCAGTTCTTC. This sequence encodes CASSYRGSSYNEQFF. This sequence joins TRBV6-5 and TRBJ2-1, with D tentatively TRBD1 (6 bases). Trimming took off 2 bases at V and 0 bases at J, with 8 bases between the two ends. In germline, CDR1 is MNHEY, CDR2 SVGAGI. The CDR3 is 15 residues long.

This chain connects TRBV19 to TRBJ1-5; TRBD1 is a possible D gene (5 bases). CDR1 is LNHDA and CDR2 is SQIVND in the germline V gene (reference sequence). Trimming pared 6 bases from V and 5 bases from J, leaving 17 bases between. This CDR3 has 15 residues. The CDR3 loop reads CASRITWMGHQPQHF. In DNA form, the CDR3 reads TGTGCCAGTAGGATAACATGGATGGGGCATCAGCCCCAGCATTTT.

The V gene is TRBV7-8, the J gene TRBJ2-5; 12 nucleotides align to TRBD2. Trimming at V came to 5 bases and at J to 2 bases, leaving 6 bases not matched to a gene. Germline CDR1 reads SGHVS; CDR2 reads FQNEAQ. The CDR3 loop spans 16 amino acids. CDR3 nucleotide sequence: TGTGCCAGCAGCATCGGACTAGCGGGGATTCAAGAGACCCAGTACTTC. Translating it yields CASSIGLAGIQETQYF.

The chain employs TRBV19 and TRBJ2-3, with D unresolved. Trimming took 3 bases from V and 3 from J, leaving 13 bases between them. Germline CDR1 LNHDA, CDR2 SQIVND (reference sequence). The CDR3 loop spans 15 amino acids. The CDR3 sequence: CASSIRAVITDTQYF. CDR3 coding DNA: TGTGCCAGTAGTATTAGGGCCGTGATTACAGATACGCAGTATTTT. The full variable domain, completed using reference TRBV19 and TRBJ2-3, is DGGITQSPKYLFRKEGQNVTLSCEQNLNHDAMYWYRQDPGQGLRLIYYSQIVNDFQKGDIAEGYSVSREKKESFPLTVTSAQKNPTAFYLCASSIRAVITDTQYFGPGTRLTVL.

The rearrangement links TRBV2 to TRBJ1-5; unclear D gene. Germline assignment: CDR1 SNHLY and CDR2 FYNNEI. The CDR3 has 15 residues. Trimming removed 6 bases from V and 3 bases from J, with 15 bases in between. The CDR3 sequence is CASRVDTRYNQPQHF. As DNA, the CDR3 is TGTGCCAGCAGGGTTGACACGAGGTACAATCAGCCCCAGCATTTT.

V usage is TRBV19 and J usage is TRBJ1-2, with D perhaps TRBD1 (5 bases). Trimming took off 3 bases at V and 0 bases at J, with 11 bases between the two ends. The CDR3 spans 15 residues. Germline V gene lookup returns CDR1 LNHDA and CDR2 SQIVND (reference sequence). This CDR3 reads CASSIRGRANYGYTF. Here the CDR3 DNA reads TGTGCCAGTAGTATCCGCGGCAGGGCTAACTATGGCTACACCTTC.

This chain joins TRBV9 and TRBJ2-1; D not certain. V lost 0 bases and J 2 bases, leaving 9 bases between the germline ends. The germline V gene has CDR1 SGDLS and CDR2 YYNGEE. This CDR3 is built from 15 residues. In nucleotides, the CDR3 is TGTGCCAGCAGCGTAGGAGCGCCTACCTACAATGAGCAGTTCTTC. Encoded protein: CASSVGAPTYNEQFF.

The gene calls are TRBV5-1 and TRBJ2-7; TRBD1 agrees at 10 bases. CDR1 and CDR2 (germline): SGHRS, YFSETQ. This CDR3 has 14 amino acids. V gave up 3 bases and J gave up 4 bases; unmatched junction bases: 4. The CDR3: CASSWDRGPYEQYF. The CDR3 bases are TGCGCCAGCAGCTGGGACAGGGGACCTTACGAGCAGTACTTC.

The V call is TRBV2, the J call TRBJ1-6; a weak D match, TRBD1 (6 bases). Trimming left V 2 bases short and J 2 bases short, with 10 bases between. The CDR3 is 16 residues long. Germline V CDR1 and CDR2: SNHLY, FYNNEI. The CDR3 is CASSELGGPYNSPLHF. The CDR3 nucleotides are TGTGCCAGCAGTGAACTAGGGGGACCCTATAATTCACCCCTCCACTTT.

V and J are TRBV5-1 and TRBJ1-4; D is perhaps TRBD1 (5 bases). The V end was cut by 5 bases, the J end by 8 bases, with 16 bases between. The CDR3 length is 14 residues. Germline CDR1 reads SGHRS; CDR2 reads YFSETQ. The chain's CDR3 is CASSLQDRGEKLFF. The CDR3 DNA sequence: TGCGCCAGCAGTTTACAGGACCGGGGGGAAAAACTGTTTTTT.

The chain carries TRBV30 and TRBJ1-4; no firm D call. CDR3 length equals 14 residues. V lost 0 bases and J 4 bases, leaving 9 bases between the germline ends. Looked up from germline, CDR1 is GTSNPN and CDR2 is SVGIG (reference sequence). CDR3 in amino acids: CAWSVRTDNEKLFF. CDR3 nucleotides: TGTGCCTGGAGTGTACGGACGGATAATGAAAAACTGTTTTTT.

The J gene is TRBJ2-7, the V gene TRBV30, with D tentatively TRBD1 or TRBD2 (5 bases each). The V end was cut by 3 bases, the J end by 5 bases, with 20 bases between. Germline loops: CDR1 GTSNPN, CDR2 SVGIG (reference sequence). This CDR3 region has 15 residues. CDR3 protein: CAWSGTGSGSDEQYF. The CDR3 DNA reads as TGTGCCTGGAGCGGAACAGGTAGTGGGAGCGACGAGCAGTACTTC.

The chain couples TRBV30 to TRBJ2-7, with D possibly matching TRBD2 (5 bases). Germline-derived CDR1 and CDR2 are GTSNPN and SVGIG (reference sequence). V lost 1 base, J lost 4 bases, and 17 bases lay in between. The CDR3 loop spans 15 amino acids. The CDR3: CAWSDRRLAGYEQYF. The DNA for the CDR3 is TGTGCCTGGAGTGATCGTCGTCTAGCAGGATACGAGCAGTACTTC. Supplemented by reference TRBV30 and TRBJ2-7, the full variable domain reads SQTIHQWPATLVQPVGSPLSLECTVEGTSNPNLYWYRQAAGRGLQLLFYSVGIGQISSEVPQNLSASRPQDRQFILSSKKLLLSDSGFYLCAWSDRRLAGYEQYFGPGTRLTVT.

The V gene is TRBV7-8, the J gene TRBJ2-2; D ambiguous. This CDR3 is built from 12 residues. CDR1 SGHVS and CDR2 FQNEAQ come from the germline V gene. V was clipped by 4 bases and J by 7 bases, with 7 bases between them. CDR3 in amino acids: CASSSQSGELFF. DNA for the CDR3: TGTGCCAGCAGCTCCCAAAGCGGGGAGCTGTTTTTT.

The table lists this clone with a count of one. One end of the junction fails to match germline, which may point to a read error. V and J are TRBV5-8 and TRBJ2-2; possibly TRBD1 for D (6 bases). The CDR3 extends over 14 amino acids. Germline V gives CDR1 SGHTS, CDR2 YDEGEE. The CDR3, as DNA: TGTGCCAGCAGCTTGACAGGGAACTCCGGGGAGCTGTTTTTT. It encodes CASSLTGNSGELFF.

This clone has just one count. DNA for the CDR3: TGTGCCAGCACCTCGACTGGGGCCAACGTCCTGACTTTC. The encoded protein is CASTSTGANVLTF. The chain carries TRBV7-2 and TRBJ2-6; the D is unclear. This CDR3 comprises 13 residues. The germline V gene encodes CDR1 SGHTA and CDR2 FQGNSA. V was clipped by 7 bases and J by 2 bases, with 6 bases between them.

The chain carries TRBV7-9 and TRBJ2-3, with a possible D match to TRBD1 (5 bases). The CDR3 is 17 residues long. V dropped 5 bases and J dropped 3 bases, with 21 bases sitting between them. Germline V CDR1 and CDR2: SEHNR, FQNEAQ (reference sequence). The CDR3 here is CASSALAFRVKTDTQYF. CDR3 bases: TGTGCCAGCAGCGCGCTCGCATTCAGGGTTAAGACAGATACGCAGTATTTT.